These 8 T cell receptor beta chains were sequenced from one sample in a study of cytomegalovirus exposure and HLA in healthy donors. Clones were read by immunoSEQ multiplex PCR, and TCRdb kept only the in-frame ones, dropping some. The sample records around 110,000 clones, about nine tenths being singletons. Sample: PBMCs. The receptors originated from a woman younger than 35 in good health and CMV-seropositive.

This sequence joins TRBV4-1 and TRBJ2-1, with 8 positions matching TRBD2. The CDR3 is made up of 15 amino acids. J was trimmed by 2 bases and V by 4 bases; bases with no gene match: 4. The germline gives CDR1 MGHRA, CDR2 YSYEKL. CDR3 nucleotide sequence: TGCGCCAGCAGCCCCCCAGCGGGGGCCTACAATGAGCAGTTCTTC. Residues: CASSPPAGAYNEQFF.

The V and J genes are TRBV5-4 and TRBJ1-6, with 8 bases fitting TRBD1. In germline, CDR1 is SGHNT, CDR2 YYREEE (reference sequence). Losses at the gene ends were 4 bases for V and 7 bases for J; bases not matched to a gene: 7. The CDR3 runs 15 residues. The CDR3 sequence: CASSTRQGPNSPLHF. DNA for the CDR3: TGTGCCAGCAGCACCAGACAGGGGCCCAATTCACCCCTCCACTTT. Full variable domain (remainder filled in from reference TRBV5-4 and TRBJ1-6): ETGVTQSPTHLIKTRGQQVTLRCSSQSGHNTVSWYQQALGQGPQFIFQYYREEENGRGNFPPRFSGLQFPNYSSELNVNALELDDSALYLCASSTRQGPNSPLHFGNGTRLTVT.

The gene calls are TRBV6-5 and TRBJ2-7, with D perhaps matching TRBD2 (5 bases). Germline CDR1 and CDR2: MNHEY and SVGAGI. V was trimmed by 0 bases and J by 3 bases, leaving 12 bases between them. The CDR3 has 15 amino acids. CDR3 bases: TGTGCCAGCAGTTACTCGCCCAGCGGAGTCTACGAGCAGTACTTC. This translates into CASSYSPSGVYEQYF.

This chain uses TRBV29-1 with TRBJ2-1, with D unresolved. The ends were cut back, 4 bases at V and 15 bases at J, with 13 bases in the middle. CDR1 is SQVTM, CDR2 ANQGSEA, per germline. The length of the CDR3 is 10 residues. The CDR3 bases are TGCAGCGTTGGTTCTAGTGTCCCGTTCTTC. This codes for CSVGSSVPFF.

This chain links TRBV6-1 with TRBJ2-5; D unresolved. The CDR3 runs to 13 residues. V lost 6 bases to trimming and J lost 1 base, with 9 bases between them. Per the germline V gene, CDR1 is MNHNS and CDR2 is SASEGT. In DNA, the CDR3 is TGTGCCAGCAGCACAGAAATCCAAGAGACCCAGTACTTC. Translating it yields CASSTEIQETQYF.

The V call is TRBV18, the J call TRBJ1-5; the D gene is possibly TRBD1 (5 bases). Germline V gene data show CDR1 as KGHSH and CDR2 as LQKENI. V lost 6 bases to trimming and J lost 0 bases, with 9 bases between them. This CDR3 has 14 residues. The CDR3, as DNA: TGTGCCAGCTCCCCCAGGGATAGCAATCAGCCCCAGCATTTT. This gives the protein CASSPRDSNQPQHF.

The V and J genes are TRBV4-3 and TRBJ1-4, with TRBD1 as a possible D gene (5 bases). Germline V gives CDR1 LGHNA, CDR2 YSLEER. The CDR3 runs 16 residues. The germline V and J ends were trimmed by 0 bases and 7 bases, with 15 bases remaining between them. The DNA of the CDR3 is TGCGCCAGCAGCCAAGATCTAGTGGTTAGGGGTGAAAAACTGTTTTTT. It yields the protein CASSQDLVVRGEKLFF.

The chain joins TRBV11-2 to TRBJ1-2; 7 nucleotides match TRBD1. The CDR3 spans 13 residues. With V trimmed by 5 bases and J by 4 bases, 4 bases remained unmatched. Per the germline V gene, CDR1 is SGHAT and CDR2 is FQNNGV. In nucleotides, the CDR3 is TGTGCCAGCAGCCGACAGGGATCCTATGGCTACACCTTC. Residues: CASSRQGSYGYTF.